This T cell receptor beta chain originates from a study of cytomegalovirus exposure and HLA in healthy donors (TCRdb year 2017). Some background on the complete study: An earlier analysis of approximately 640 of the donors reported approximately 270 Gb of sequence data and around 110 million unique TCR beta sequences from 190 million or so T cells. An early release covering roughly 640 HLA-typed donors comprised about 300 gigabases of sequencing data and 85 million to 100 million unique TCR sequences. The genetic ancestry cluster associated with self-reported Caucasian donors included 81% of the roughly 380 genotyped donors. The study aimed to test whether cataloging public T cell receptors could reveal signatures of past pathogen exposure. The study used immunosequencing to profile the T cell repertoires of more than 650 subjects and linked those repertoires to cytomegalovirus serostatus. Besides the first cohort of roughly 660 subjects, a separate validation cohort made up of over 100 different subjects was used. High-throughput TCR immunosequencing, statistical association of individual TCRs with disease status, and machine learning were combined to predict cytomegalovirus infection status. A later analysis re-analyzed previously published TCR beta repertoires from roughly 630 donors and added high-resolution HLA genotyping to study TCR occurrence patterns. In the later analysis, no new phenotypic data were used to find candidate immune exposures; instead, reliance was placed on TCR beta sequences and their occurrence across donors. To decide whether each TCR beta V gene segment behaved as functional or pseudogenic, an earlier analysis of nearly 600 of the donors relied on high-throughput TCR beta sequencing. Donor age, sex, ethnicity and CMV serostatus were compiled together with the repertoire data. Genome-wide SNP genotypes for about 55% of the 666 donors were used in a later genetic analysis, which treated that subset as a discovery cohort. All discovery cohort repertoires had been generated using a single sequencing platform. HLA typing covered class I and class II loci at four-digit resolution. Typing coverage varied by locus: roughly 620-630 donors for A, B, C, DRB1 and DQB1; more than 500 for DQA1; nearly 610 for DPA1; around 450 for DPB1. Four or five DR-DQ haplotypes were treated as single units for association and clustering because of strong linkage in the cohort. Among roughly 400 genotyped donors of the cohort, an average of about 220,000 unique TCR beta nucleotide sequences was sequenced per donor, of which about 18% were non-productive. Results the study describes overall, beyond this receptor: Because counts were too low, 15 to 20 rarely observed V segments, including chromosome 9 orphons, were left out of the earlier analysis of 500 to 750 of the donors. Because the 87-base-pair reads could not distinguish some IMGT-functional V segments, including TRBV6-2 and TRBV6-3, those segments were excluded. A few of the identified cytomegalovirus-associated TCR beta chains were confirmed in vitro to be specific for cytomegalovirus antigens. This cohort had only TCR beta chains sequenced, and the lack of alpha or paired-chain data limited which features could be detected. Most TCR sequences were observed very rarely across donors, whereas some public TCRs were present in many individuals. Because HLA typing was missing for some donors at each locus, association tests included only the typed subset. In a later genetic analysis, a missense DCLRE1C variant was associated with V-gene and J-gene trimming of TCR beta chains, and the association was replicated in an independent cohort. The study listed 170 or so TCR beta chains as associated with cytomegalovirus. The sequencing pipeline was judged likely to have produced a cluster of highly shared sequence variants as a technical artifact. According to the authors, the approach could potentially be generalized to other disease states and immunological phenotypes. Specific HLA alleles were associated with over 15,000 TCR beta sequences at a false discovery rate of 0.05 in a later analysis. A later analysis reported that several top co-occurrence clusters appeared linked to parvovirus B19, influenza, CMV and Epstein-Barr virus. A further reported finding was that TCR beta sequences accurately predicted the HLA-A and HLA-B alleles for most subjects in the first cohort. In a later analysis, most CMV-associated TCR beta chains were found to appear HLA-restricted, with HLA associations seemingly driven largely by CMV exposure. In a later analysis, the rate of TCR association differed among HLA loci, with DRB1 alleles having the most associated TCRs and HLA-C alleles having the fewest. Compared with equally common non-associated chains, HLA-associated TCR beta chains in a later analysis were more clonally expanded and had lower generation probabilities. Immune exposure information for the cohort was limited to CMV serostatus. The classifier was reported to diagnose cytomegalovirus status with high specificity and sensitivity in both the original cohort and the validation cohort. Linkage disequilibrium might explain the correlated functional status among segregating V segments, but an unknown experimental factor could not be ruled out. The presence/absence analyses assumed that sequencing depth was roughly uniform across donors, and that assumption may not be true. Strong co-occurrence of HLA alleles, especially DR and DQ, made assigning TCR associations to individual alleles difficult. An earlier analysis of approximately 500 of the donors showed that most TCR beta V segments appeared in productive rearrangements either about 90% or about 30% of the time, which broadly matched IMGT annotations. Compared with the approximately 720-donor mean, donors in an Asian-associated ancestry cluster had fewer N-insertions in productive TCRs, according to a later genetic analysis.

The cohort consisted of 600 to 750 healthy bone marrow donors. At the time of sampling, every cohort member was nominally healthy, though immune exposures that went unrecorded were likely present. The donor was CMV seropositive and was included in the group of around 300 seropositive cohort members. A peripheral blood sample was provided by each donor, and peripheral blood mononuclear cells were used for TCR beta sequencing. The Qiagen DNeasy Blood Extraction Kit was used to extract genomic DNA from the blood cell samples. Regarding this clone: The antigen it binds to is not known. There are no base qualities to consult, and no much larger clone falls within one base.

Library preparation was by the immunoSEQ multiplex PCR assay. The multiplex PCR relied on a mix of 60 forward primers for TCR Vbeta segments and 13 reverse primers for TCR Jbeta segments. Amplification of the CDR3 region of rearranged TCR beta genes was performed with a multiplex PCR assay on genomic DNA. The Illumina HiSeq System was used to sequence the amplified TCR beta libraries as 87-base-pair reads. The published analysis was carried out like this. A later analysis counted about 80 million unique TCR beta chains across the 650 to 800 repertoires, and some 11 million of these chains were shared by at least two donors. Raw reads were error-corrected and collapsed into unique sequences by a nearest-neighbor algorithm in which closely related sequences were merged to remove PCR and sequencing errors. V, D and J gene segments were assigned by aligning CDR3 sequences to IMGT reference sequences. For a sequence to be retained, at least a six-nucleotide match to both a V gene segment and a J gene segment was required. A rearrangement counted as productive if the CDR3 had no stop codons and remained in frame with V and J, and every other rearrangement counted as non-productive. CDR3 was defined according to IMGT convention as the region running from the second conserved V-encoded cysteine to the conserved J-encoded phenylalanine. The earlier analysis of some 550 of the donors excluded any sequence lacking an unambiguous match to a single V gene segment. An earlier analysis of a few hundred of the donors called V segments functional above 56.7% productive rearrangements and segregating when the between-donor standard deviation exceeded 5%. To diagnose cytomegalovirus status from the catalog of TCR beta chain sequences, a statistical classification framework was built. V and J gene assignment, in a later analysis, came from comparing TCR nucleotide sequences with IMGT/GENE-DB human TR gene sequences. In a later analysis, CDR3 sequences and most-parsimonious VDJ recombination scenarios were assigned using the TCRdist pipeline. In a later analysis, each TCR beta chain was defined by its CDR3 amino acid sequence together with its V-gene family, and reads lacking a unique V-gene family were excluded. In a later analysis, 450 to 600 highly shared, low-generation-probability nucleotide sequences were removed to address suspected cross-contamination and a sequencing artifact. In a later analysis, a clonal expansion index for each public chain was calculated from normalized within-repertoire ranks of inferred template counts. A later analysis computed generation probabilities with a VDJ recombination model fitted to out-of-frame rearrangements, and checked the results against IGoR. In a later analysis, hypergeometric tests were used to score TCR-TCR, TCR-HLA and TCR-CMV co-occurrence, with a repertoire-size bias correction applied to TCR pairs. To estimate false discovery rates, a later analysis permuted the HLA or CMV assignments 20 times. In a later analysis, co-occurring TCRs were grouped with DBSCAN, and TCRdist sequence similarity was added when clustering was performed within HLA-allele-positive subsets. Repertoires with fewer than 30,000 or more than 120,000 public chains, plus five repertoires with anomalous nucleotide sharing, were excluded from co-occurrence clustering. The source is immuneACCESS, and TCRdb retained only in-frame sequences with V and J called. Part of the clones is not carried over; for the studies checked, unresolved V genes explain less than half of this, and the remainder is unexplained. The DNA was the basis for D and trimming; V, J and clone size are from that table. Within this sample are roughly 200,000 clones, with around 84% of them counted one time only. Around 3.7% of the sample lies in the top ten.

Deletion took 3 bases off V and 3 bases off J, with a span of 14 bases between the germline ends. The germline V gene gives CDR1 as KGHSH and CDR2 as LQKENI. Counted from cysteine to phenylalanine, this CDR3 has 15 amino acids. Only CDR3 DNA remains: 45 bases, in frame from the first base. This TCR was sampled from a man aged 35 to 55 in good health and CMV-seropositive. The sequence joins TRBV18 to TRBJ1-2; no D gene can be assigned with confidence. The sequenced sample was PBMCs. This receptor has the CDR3 CASSPRSGRDYGYTF. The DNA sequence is TGTGCCAGCTCACCGCGATCCGGGAGGGACTATGGCTACACCTTC. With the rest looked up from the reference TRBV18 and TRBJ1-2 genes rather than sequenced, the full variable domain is NAGVMQNPRHLVRRRGQEARLRCSPMKGHSHVYWYRQLPEEGLKFMVYLQKENIIDESGMPKERFSAEFPKEGPSILRIQQVVRGDSAAYFCASSPRSGRDYGYTFGSGTRLTVV.